This T cell receptor (beta chain) was captured in a study of CD8 T cells in ankylosing spondylitis. Study-level results: What seemed typical of ankylosing spondylitis blood was a TCR beta motif built from several highly homologous variants. Disease-linked clones were reportedly significantly enriched in matched ankylosing spondylitis synovial fluid.

Germline V gene lookup returns CDR1 DFQATT and CDR2 SNEGSKA (reference sequence). The V gene lost 6 bases and the J gene lost 5 bases, with 14 bases spanning the gap. This CDR3 contains 13 residues. Quantitative 5'-RACE with molecular barcodes produced the TCR beta libraries. TCRdb re-called the 5' RACE reads through MiXCR, storing one row per CDR3 protein. This table holds more than 650,000 distinct CDR3 sequences, 10% to 15% found once. With respect to this clonotype: The antigen is not known.

Sample: blood, either unsorted or a sorted T cell fraction (not recorded which). The rearrangement joins TRBV20-1 to TRBJ2-1; D is unclear. The receptor comes from a male donor with ankylosing spondylitis. The CDR3 loop is CSAEEALNNEQFF. The CDR3 nucleotides read TGCAGTGCAGAAGAGGCCCTCAACAATGAGCAGTTCTTC.